What follows describes a single TCR beta chain. The antigen remains undetermined. The data were taken from a study of T-cell memory formation after mild COVID-19. Trimming removed 1 base at V and 7 bases at J, with 10 bases between. CDR3 length: 13 residues. In germline, CDR1 is SGHTA, CDR2 FQGNSA. Study findings and constraints: Later expanders leaned CD4+, whereas clones that contracted between day 15 and 85 were balanced CD4/CD8. The second-wave clones peaking on day 37 were not confirmed as SARS-CoV-2-specific.

MiXCR, run by TCRdb on the 5' RACE reads, gives a single entry per CDR3 protein. Here the sample spans about 180,000 distinct CDR3 sequences, approximately 17% being singletons. Sequencing was performed on PBMCs or a T cell subset sorted from them (not recorded which). The genes are TRBV7-2 and TRBJ2-5, with unresolved D. The clonotype comes from a man aged 18 to 35 who had mild COVID-19 (a few samples of this study predate the infection). Cell type and time point are not known. The CDR3 coding sequence is TGTGCCAGCAGCTTAGGGTTCGTTCGGACCCAGTACTTC. Protein sequence: CASSLGFVRTQYF.